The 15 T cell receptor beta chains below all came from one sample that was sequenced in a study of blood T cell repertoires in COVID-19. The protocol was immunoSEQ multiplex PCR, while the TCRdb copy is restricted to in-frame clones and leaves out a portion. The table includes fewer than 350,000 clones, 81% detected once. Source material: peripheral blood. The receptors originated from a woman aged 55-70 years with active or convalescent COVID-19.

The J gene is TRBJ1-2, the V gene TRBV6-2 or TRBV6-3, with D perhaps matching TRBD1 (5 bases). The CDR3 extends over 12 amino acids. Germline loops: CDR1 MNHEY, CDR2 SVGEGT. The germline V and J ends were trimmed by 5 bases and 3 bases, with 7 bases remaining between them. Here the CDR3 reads CASSRQYYGYTF. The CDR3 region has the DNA TGTGCCAGCAGTAGACAGTACTATGGCTACACCTTC.

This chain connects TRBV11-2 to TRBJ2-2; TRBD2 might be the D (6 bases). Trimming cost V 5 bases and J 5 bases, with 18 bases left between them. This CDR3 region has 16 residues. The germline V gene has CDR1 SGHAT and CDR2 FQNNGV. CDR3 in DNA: TGTGCCAGCAGCCGCTTAGTGGACCGGGGGACCGGGGAGCTGTTTTTT. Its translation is CASSRLVDRGTGELFF.

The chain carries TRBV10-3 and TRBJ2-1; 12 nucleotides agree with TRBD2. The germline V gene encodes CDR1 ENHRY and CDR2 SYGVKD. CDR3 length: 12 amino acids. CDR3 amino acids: CAPSGGDDEQFF. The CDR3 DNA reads TGTGCTCCTAGCGGGGGGGACGATGAGCAGTTCTTC.

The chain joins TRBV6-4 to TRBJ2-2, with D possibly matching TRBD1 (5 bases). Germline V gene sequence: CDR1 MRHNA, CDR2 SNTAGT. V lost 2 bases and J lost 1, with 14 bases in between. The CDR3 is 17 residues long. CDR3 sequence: CASSDRYITGNTGELFF. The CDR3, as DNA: TGTGCCAGCAGTGACAGATATATTACAGGGAACACCGGGGAGCTGTTTTTT.

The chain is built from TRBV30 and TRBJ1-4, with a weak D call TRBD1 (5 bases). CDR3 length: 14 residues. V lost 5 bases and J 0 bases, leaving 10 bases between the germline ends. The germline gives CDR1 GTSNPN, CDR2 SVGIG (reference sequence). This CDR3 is CAWSTGSTNEKLFF. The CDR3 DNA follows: TGTGCCTGGTCCACAGGATCAACTAATGAAAAACTGTTTTTT.

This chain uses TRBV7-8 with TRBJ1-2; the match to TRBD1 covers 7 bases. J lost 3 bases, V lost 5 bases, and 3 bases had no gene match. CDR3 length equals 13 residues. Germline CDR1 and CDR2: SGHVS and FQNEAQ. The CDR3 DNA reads TGTGCCAGCAGCCCCGGGACAGACTATGGCTACACCTTC. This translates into CASSPGTDYGYTF.

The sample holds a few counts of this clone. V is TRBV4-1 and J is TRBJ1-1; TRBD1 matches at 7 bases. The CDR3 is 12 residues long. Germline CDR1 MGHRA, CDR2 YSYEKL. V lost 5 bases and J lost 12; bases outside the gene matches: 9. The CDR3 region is CASSYAEGQPFF. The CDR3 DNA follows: TGCGCCAGCAGCTATGCCGAGGGACAGCCTTTCTTT.

The DNA for the CDR3 is TGTGCCAGCAGCCCTAAAGTGGGACAGCCCTCCTACGAGCAGTACTTC. As protein: CASSPKVGQPSYEQYF. The chain is built from TRBV7-9 and TRBJ2-7, with 7 bases aligning to TRBD1. Germline V lookup: CDR1 SEHNR, CDR2 FQNEAQ (reference sequence). The CDR3 has 16 amino acids. Trimming took 5 bases from V and 0 from J; bases not matched to a gene: 10.

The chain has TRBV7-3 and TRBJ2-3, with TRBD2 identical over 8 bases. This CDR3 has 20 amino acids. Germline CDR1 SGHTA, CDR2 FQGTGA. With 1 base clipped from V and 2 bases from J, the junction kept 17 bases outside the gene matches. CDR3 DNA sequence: TGTGCCAGCAGCTTAAACGGCGGGGGGACCTCCGTTACCTTCACAGATACGCAGTATTTT. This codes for CASSLNGGGTSVTFTDTQYF.

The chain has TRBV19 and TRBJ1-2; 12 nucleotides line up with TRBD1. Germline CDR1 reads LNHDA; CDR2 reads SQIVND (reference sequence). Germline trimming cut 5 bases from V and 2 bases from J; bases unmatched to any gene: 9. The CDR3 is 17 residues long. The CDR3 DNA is TGTGCCAGTAGTGGACCGGGACAGGGGGCCGGCAACTATGGCTACACCTTC. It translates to CASSGPGQGAGNYGYTF.

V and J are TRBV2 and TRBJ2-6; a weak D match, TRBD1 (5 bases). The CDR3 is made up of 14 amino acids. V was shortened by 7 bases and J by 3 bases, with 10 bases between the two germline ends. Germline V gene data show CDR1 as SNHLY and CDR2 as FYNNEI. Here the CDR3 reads CASKRGGGANVLTF. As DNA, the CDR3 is TGTGCCAGCAAAAGGGGTGGTGGGGCCAACGTCCTGACTTTC.

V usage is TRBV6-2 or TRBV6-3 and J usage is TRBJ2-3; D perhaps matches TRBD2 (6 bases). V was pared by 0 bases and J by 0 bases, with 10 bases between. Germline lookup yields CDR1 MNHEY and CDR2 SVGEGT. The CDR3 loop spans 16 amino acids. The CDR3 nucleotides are TGTGCCAGCAGTTACTCGGGGCGGGGAAGCACAGATACGCAGTATTTT. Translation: CASSYSGRGSTDTQYF.

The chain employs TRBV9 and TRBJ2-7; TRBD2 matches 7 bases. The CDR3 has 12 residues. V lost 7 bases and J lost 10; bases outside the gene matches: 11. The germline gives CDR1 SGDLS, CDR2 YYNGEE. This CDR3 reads CASEDPWGGQYF. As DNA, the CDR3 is TGTGCCAGCGAGGACCCCTGGGGGGGACAGTACTTC.

The CDR3 protein is CASSHGLAGSRRLNEQFF. CDR3 DNA: TGTGCCAGCAGCCACGGACTAGCGGGGTCGCGACGTCTCAATGAGCAGTTCTTC. The chain joins TRBV13 to TRBJ2-1; 12 positions match TRBD2. Per germline, CDR1 PRHDT and CDR2 FYEKMQ (reference sequence). The CDR3 has 18 residues. V trimming: 5 bases; J trimming: 6 bases; junction bases outside the gene matches: 14. Filled out from reference TRBV13 and TRBJ2-1, the complete variable domain reads AAGVIQSPRHLIKEKRETATLKCYPIPRHDTVYWYQQGPGQDPQFLISFYEKMQSDKGSIPDRFSAQQFSDYHSELNMSSLELGDSALYFCASSHGLAGSRRLNEQFFGPGTRLTVL.

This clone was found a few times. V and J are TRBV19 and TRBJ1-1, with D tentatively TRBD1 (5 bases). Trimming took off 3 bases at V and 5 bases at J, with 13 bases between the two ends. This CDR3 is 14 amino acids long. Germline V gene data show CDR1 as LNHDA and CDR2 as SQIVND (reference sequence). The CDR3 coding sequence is TGTGCCAGTAGTATCTCGAACGGGGGAACTGAAGCTTTCTTT. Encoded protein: CASSISNGGTEAFF. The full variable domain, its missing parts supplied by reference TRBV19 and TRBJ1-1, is DGGITQSPKYLFRKEGQNVTLSCEQNLNHDAMYWYRQDPGQGLRLIYYSQIVNDFQKGDIAEGYSVSREKKESFPLTVTSAQKNPTAFYLCASSISNGGTEAFFGQGTRLTVV.